These 23 T cell receptor beta chains share one sample of origin, sequenced in a study of cytomegalovirus exposure and HLA in healthy donors (dated by TCRdb to about 2017). To prepare the library, the immunoSEQ multiplex PCR assay was applied. For the multiplex PCR, a mixture combining 60 forward primers for TCR Vbeta segments and 13 reverse primers for TCR Jbeta segments was used. TCRdb mirrors the immuneACCESS table, restricted to in-frame sequences. Some clones are absent from its copies; in checked studies, under half trace to an unresolved V gene, and the reason for the others is unknown. The sample has 90,000 to 150,000 clones on record, approximately 15% of them singletons. The top ten clonotypes cover under 2% of the sample. Sequencing was performed on PBMCs. Source of these receptors: a woman in her late teens or twenties in good health and CMV-seronegative.

This clone was counted a few times. The rearrangement joins TRBV7-2 to TRBJ1-1, with D perhaps TRBD1 (6 bases). V lost 0 bases to trimming and J lost 11 bases, with 13 bases between them. The CDR3 runs 13 residues. Germline loops: CDR1 SGHTA, CDR2 FQGNSA. CDR3 protein: CASSLAPRGYAFF. In DNA form, the CDR3 reads TGTGCCAGCAGCTTAGCCCCCAGGGGTTACGCTTTCTTT.

This chain connects TRBV28 to TRBJ1-5; TRBD1 is a possible D gene (5 bases). Germline V CDR1 and CDR2: MDHEN, SYDVKM. The V gene lost 2 bases and the J gene lost 3 bases, with 11 bases spanning the gap. This CDR3 has 15 amino acids. The CDR3 sequence is CASSLQGKLNQPQHF. In DNA, the CDR3 is TGTGCCAGCAGTTTACAGGGCAAACTCAATCAGCCCCAGCATTTT. Based on the CDR3 plus reference TRBV28 and TRBJ1-5, the full variable domain is DVKVTQSSRYLVKRTGEKVFLECVQDMDHENMFWYRQDPGLGLRLIYFSYDVKMKEKGDIPEGYSVSREKKERFSLILESASTNQTSMYLCASSLQGKLNQPQHFGDGTRLSIL.

In this sample, this clone turned up a few times. The chain couples TRBV23-1 to TRBJ2-1; possibly TRBD2 for D (6 bases). TRBV23-1 counts as an open reading frame of uncertain function. V was cut by 8 bases and J by 0 bases, with 14 bases left in between. The CDR3 has 15 amino acids. CDR3 amino acids: CASSKRVSSYNEQFF. CDR3 bases: TGCGCCAGCTCCAAGCGGGTTAGCTCCTACAATGAGCAGTTCTTC.

This chain uses TRBV18 with TRBJ2-5; 12 bases line up with TRBD2. Germline assignment: CDR1 KGHSH and CDR2 LQKENI. Trimming removed 6 bases from V and 0 bases from J; junction bases left unmatched: 5. The CDR3 length is 16 residues. CDR3 in amino acids: CASSQGLAGYQETQYF. The CDR3 coding sequence is TGTGCCAGCTCTCAAGGACTAGCGGGGTACCAAGAGACCCAGTACTTC.

The table lists this clone with a count of one. This chain links TRBV5-3 with TRBJ1-1; D is unclear. TRBV5-3 is flagged as an ORF with uncertain function. V was clipped by 10 bases and J by 5 bases, with 21 bases between them. The CDR3 sequence is 14 residues long. In DNA, the CDR3 is TGTGCCTTCCCCTTGGGGAGGCGTCGGACTGAAGCTTTCTTT. Translated, it gives CAFPLGRRRTEAFF.

The V gene is TRBV7-2, the J gene TRBJ2-4; D unresolved. Trimming shortened V by 5 bases and J by 9 bases, and 14 bases separated the two germline ends. The germline V gene encodes CDR1 SGHTA and CDR2 FQGNSA. This CDR3 comprises 13 residues. The CDR3 nucleotides read TGTGCCAGCAGCCCAAGTCTGCGCACCATTCAGTACTTC. This translates into CASSPSLRTIQYF.

This clone was observed a handful of times. The genes are TRBV7-9 and TRBJ2-1; D may be TRBD2 (5 bases). The CDR3 spans 18 residues. Between the trimmed V and J ends, which lost 0 bases and 0 bases, there was a span of 15 bases. Germline loops: CDR1 SEHNR, CDR2 FQNEAQ (reference sequence). CDR3 DNA: TGTGCCAGCAGCTTAGCGCTCCCCCCTAGCCGCTCCTACAATGAGCAGTTCTTC. Its translation is CASSLALPPSRSYNEQFF.

J is TRBJ2-2 and V is TRBV4-2; 12 nucleotides match TRBD2. The CDR3 contains 19 residues. Germline values: CDR1 LGHNA, CDR2 YNFKEQ. V dropped 0 bases and J dropped 3; count of bases not matched to a gene: 8. The CDR3 region is CASSQDLRLAGAHTGELFF. The DNA for the CDR3 is TGTGCCAGCAGCCAAGATCTAAGACTAGCGGGGGCCCACACCGGGGAGCTGTTTTTT.

This clone has only a few counts. This chain uses TRBV10-1 with TRBJ1-4, with D perhaps matching TRBD1 (6 bases). Trimming took 10 bases from V and 0 from J, leaving 15 bases between them. This CDR3 has 15 residues. Per the germline V gene, CDR1 is WNHNN and CDR2 is SYGVQD (reference sequence). The CDR3 is CATIIDRSTNEKLFF. The CDR3 bases are TGCGCCACCATCATTGACAGGTCAACTAATGAAAAACTGTTTTTT.

The chain couples TRBV4-2 to TRBJ1-5; 7 bases are a match to TRBD1. V lost 2 bases and J lost 4; bases outside the gene matches: 5. CDR3 length: 15 amino acids. Germline V gives CDR1 LGHNA, CDR2 YNFKEQ. DNA for the CDR3: TGTGCCAGCAGCCAAACCGGGACAGATAATCAGCCCCAGCATTTT. This codes for CASSQTGTDNQPQHF.

The chain carries TRBV7-2 and TRBJ2-7; 10 positions match TRBD2. CDR3 length: 16 residues. Germline CDR1 is SGHTA and CDR2 is FQGNSA. The trim removed 3 bases at V and 0 bases at J, leaving 5 bases unmatched. CDR3 coding DNA: TGTGCCAGCAGCTTCCGTACTAGCGGGGCCTCCTACGAGCAGTACTTC. It yields the protein CASSFRTSGASYEQYF.

In its sample, this clone was seen a few times. This chain uses TRBV5-6 with TRBJ2-1; D gene uncertain. The CDR3 runs to 15 residues. The V end was cut by 4 bases, the J end by 9 bases, with 20 bases between. CDR1 and CDR2 from the germline V gene are SGHDT and YYEEEE. As DNA, the CDR3 is TGTGCCAGCAGCCCGTCCTCCCAGTACGAACCTGAGCAGTTCTTC. Translating gives CASSPSSQYEPEQFF. Supplemented by reference TRBV5-6 and TRBJ2-1, the full variable domain reads DAGVTQSPTHLIKTRGQQVTLRCSPKSGHDTVSWYQQALGQGPQFIFQYYEEEERQRGNFPDRFSGHQFPNYSSELNVNALLLGDSALYLCASSPSSQYEPEQFFGPGTRLTVL.

The J gene is TRBJ2-1, the V gene TRBV5-1, with TRBD2 identical over 8 bases. With V trimmed by 4 bases and J by 6 bases, 9 bases remained unmatched. The CDR3 has 15 amino acids. Germline CDR1 reads SGHRS; CDR2 reads YFSETQ. CDR3 bases: TGCGCCAGCAGCCGGGGAGCGGGAGATACCAATGAGCAGTTCTTC. The encoded protein is CASSRGAGDTNEQFF. Full variable domain (remainder filled in from reference TRBV5-1 and TRBJ2-1): KAGVTQTPRYLIKTRGQQVTLSCSPISGHRSVSWYQQTPGQGLQFLFEYFSETQRNKGNFPGRFSGRQFSNSRSEMNVSTLELGDSALYLCASSRGAGDTNEQFFGPGTRLTVL.

This clone was observed a handful of times. This chain connects TRBV6-6 to TRBJ2-5, with 15 bases aligning to TRBD2. The J segment lost 4 bases and the V segment lost 6 bases, leaving 3 bases of the junction unmatched. From germline, CDR1 is MNHNY and CDR2 SVGAGI (reference sequence). The CDR3 runs 15 residues. Written as DNA, the CDR3 is TGTGCCAGCAGCCGGACTAGCGGGAGGGGAGAGACCCAGTACTTC. Its protein is CASSRTSGRGETQYF.

The V and J genes are TRBV7-8 and TRBJ1-1; no clear D. Trimming stripped 2 bases from V and 4 bases from J, with 8 bases between. The CDR3 extends over 13 amino acids. CDR1 and CDR2 (germline): SGHVS, FQNEAQ. The CDR3 loop is CASSLLGSTEAFF. The CDR3, as DNA: TGTGCCAGCAGCTTATTGGGGAGCACTGAAGCTTTCTTT.

V usage is TRBV28 and J usage is TRBJ1-3; 7 bases align to TRBD1. The trim removed 6 bases at V and 0 bases at J, leaving 5 bases unmatched. The CDR3 consists of 15 residues. The germline CDR1 and CDR2 sequences are MDHEN and SYDVKM. CDR3 residues: CASSLGTASGNTIYF. The CDR3 bases are TGTGCCAGCAGCCTTGGGACAGCCTCTGGAAACACCATATATTTT.

This clone occurred a few times. The chain carries TRBV6-4 and TRBJ2-3; TRBD1 agrees at 8 bases. With V trimmed by 5 bases and J by 7 bases, 11 bases remained unmatched. The CDR3 covers 15 residues. CDR1 and CDR2 from the germline V gene are MRHNA and SNTAGT. CDR3 sequence reads: CASSMTGDKRYTQYF. The CDR3 DNA is TGTGCCAGCAGTATGACAGGGGACAAACGCTATACGCAGTATTTT.

The rearrangement uses TRBV15 and TRBJ2-5; D may be TRBD2 (5 bases). Trimming took 1 base from V and 5 from J, leaving 5 bases between them. This CDR3 contains 12 residues. Germline CDR1 reads LNHNV; CDR2 reads YYDKDF (reference sequence). CDR3 loop: CATSRGGETQYF. Here the CDR3 DNA reads TGTGCCACCAGCAGAGGAGGGGAGACCCAGTACTTC.

In this sample, this clone turned up a few times. The V gene is TRBV5-1, the J gene TRBJ2-4; D remains unclear. This CDR3 spans 13 amino acids. Germline-derived CDR1 and CDR2 are SGHRS and YFSETQ. V lost 4 bases to trimming and J lost 0 bases, with 5 bases between them. CDR3 in DNA: TGCGCCAGCAGCGGCCTAGCCAAAAACATTCAGTACTTC. This translates into CASSGLAKNIQYF.

The CDR3 DNA reads as TGTGCCACCAGCAAGTCTAGCGGGGCTAACTACAATGAGCAGTTCTTC. Protein: CATSKSSGANYNEQFF. This chain connects TRBV15 to TRBJ2-1; 9 bases map to TRBD2. The CDR3 has 16 residues. V was clipped by 4 bases and J by 3 bases; unmatched bases: 7. CDR1 and CDR2 from the germline V gene are LNHNV and YYDKDF (reference sequence).

In its sample, this clone was seen a few times. V gene TRBV28 combines with J gene TRBJ2-5; D not resolved. The CDR3 sequence is 13 residues long. The germline gives CDR1 MDHEN, CDR2 SYDVKM. Trimming took 3 bases from V and 3 from J, leaving 8 bases between them. As DNA, the CDR3 is TGTGCCAGCAGTTTCGGAGCTAAAGAGACCCAGTACTTC. It specifies CASSFGAKETQYF.

This clone was seen ten or more times. The rearrangement uses TRBV9 and TRBJ1-1; TRBD1 matches at 9 bases. This CDR3 has 14 amino acids. The germline V gene has CDR1 SGDLS and CDR2 YYNGEE. Germline trimming cut 4 bases from V and 2 bases from J; bases unmatched to any gene: 3. In nucleotides, the CDR3 is TGTGCCAGCAGCAGAACAGGGGGCAACACTGAAGCTTTCTTT. Protein product: CASSRTGGNTEAFF.

The V and J genes are TRBV5-1 and TRBJ2-2; maybe TRBD2 (5 bases). V lost 6 bases and J 2 bases, leaving 17 bases between the germline ends. Germline CDR1 and CDR2: SGHRS and YFSETQ. This CDR3 contains 16 residues. The CDR3 protein is CASKPPQEVNTGELFF. The CDR3 DNA follows: TGCGCCAGCAAACCCCCGCAGGAGGTCAACACCGGGGAGCTGTTTTTT.